The next 12 T cell receptor beta chains were all read from a single sample in a study of T cells after yellow fever vaccination (dated by TCRdb to the late 2010s). The sample's treatment or condition, from its label and the paper: live attenuated yellow fever vaccine strain. Library prep was done by 5' RACE. Sequencing relied on an Illumina NovaSeq 6000. TCRdb passed the public sequencing reads through fastp at Q25 and MiXCR, retaining productive beta sequences. Each record represents a unique CDR3 protein, reported with the most common genes and DNA among its rows. The sample table records more than 300,000 distinct CDR3 sequences; around 11% of these occur just once. Jointly, the top ten make up approximately 3.3% of the sample. The source material was CD4+ T cells sorted from PBMCs, sampled 45 days after the yellow fever booster vaccination. The receptors were gathered from a man between 18 and 29 years old who received the YFV17D yellow fever vaccine.

At least ten counts were recorded for this clonotype. The chain joins TRBV7-2 to TRBJ2-5; 16 bases match TRBD2. Germline CDR1 SGHTA, CDR2 FQGNSA. V was clipped by 5 bases and J by 4 bases; unmatched bases: 19. The CDR3 runs to 21 residues. Written as DNA, the CDR3 is TGTGCCAGCAGCCGGGGGGGCCGAAGTCCGGGACTAGCGGGGGGGCGAGAGACCCAGTACTTC. As protein: CASSRGGRSPGLAGGRETQYF. Looking up the rest from reference TRBV7-2 and TRBJ2-5 gives the full variable domain: GAGVSQSPSNKVTEKGKDVELRCDPISGHTALYWYRQSLGQGLEFLIYFQGNSAPDKSGLPSDRFSAERTGGSVSTLTIQRTQQEDSAVYLCASSRGGRSPGLAGGRETQYFGPGTRLLVL.

The rearrangement links TRBV5-5 to TRBJ2-5, with 10 bases that match TRBD2. This CDR3 comprises 15 residues. The germline CDR1 and CDR2 sequences are SGHKS and YYEKEE (reference sequence). The trim removed 2 bases at V and 1 base at J, leaving 2 bases unmatched. The chain's CDR3 is CASSFASGGQETQYF. The CDR3 DNA reads as TGTGCCAGCAGCTTTGCTAGCGGGGGCCAAGAGACCCAGTACTTC.

The V call is TRBV6-2 or TRBV6-3, the J call TRBJ1-2; D remains unclear. There are 16 residues in the CDR3. V shed 7 bases and J shed 2 bases, with 20 bases lying between them. Germline V gives CDR1 MNHEY, CDR2 SVGEGT. CDR3 DNA sequence: TGTGCCAGCATTGGTTTCGGCGTAGAAGCAAACTATGGCTACACCTTC. Translation: CASIGFGVEANYGYTF.

This clonotype showed up many times. The V and J genes are TRBV9 and TRBJ1-6; 7 bases align to TRBD1. V gave up 3 bases and J gave up 5 bases; unmatched junction bases: 2. The CDR3 has 14 residues. Germline CDR1 is SGDLS and CDR2 is YYNGEE. The CDR3 region has the DNA TGTGCCAGCAGCGCCGGGACAGATAATTCACCCCTCCACTTT. Encoded protein: CASSAGTDNSPLHF.

The rearrangement uses TRBV7-2 and TRBJ2-5, with a tentative D call TRBD2 (6 bases). V was pared by 1 base and J by 3 bases, with 12 bases between. Germline lookup yields CDR1 SGHTA and CDR2 FQGNSA. The CDR3 extends over 15 amino acids. CDR3: CASSLVGGEKETQYF. The CDR3 DNA reads TGTGCCAGCAGCTTAGTGGGCGGGGAGAAAGAGACCCAGTACTTC. Variable domain in full (rest from reference TRBV7-2 and TRBJ2-5): GAGVSQSPSNKVTEKGKDVELRCDPISGHTALYWYRQSLGQGLEFLIYFQGNSAPDKSGLPSDRFSAERTGGSVSTLTIQRTQQEDSAVYLCASSLVGGEKETQYFGPGTRLLVL.

The sample holds many counts of this clonotype. The rearrangement links TRBV7-2 to TRBJ2-3; D is perhaps TRBD1 or TRBD2 (5 bases each). The germline V and J ends were trimmed by 6 bases and 1 base, with 8 bases remaining between them. CDR1 is SGHTA and CDR2 is FQGNSA in the germline V gene. The CDR3 length is 13 residues. This CDR3 reads CASRVGGTDTQYF. The CDR3 nucleotides read TGTGCCAGCAGGGTGGGGGGCACAGATACGCAGTATTTT. Filled out from reference TRBV7-2 and TRBJ2-3, the complete variable domain reads GAGVSQSPSNKVTEKGKDVELRCDPISGHTALYWYRQSLGQGLEFLIYFQGNSAPDKSGLPSDRFSAERTGGSVSTLTIQRTQQEDSAVYLCASRVGGTDTQYFGPGTRLTVL.

The V and J genes are TRBV5-4 and TRBJ2-5, with 12 bases aligning to TRBD2. The V gene end was trimmed by 5 bases and the J gene end by 1 base; junction bases not matched to a gene: 12. The V gene's germline CDR1 is SGHNT and CDR2 YYREEE (reference sequence). The CDR3 has 18 amino acids. CDR3 protein: CASRQGLAGGPTQETQYF. In DNA, the CDR3 is TGTGCCAGCAGGCAGGGGCTAGCGGGGGGGCCAACCCAAGAGACCCAGTACTTC.

This clonotype was found a few times. V and J are TRBV6-5 and TRBJ2-2, with 10 bases lining up with TRBD2. J lost 2 bases, V lost 6 bases, and 9 bases had no gene match. Per the germline V gene, CDR1 is MNHEY and CDR2 is SVGAGI. The CDR3 extends over 17 amino acids. The DNA of the CDR3 is TGTGCCAGCAGACCCGGGACTAGCGCAGGAAACACCGGGGAGCTGTTTTTT. It is translated as CASRPGTSAGNTGELFF.

Ten or more counts support this clonotype. This rearrangement joins TRBV27 to TRBJ1-1; 7 bases match TRBD1. Germline V lookup: CDR1 MNHEY, CDR2 SMNVEV (reference sequence). Losses at the gene ends were 5 bases for V and 8 bases for J; bases not matched to a gene: 5. CDR3 length: 12 amino acids. In DNA form, the CDR3 reads TGTGCCAGCAGTCAGGGGGTCGGAGAAGCTTTCTTT. It is translated as CASSQGVGEAFF.

In its sample, this clonotype was seen many times. The V and J genes are TRBV12-3 or TRBV12-4 and TRBJ2-2, with D uncertain. The CDR3 is 12 residues long. The ends were cut back, 2 bases at V and 6 bases at J, with 4 bases in the middle. This chain's CDR3 is CASSLNSGELFF. The CDR3, as DNA: TGTGCCAGCAGTTTAAATTCCGGGGAGCTGTTTTTT.

The chain is built from TRBV20-1 and TRBJ1-2, with D possibly TRBD1 on 5 matching bases. Germline assignment: CDR1 DFQATT and CDR2 SNEGSKA (reference sequence). The CDR3 is 11 amino acids. V gave up 5 bases and J gave up 3 bases, with 7 bases separating them. The CDR3 region is CSAGRDYGYTF. CDR3 in DNA: TGCAGTGCTGGCAGGGACTATGGCTACACCTTC.

The chain has TRBV20-1 and TRBJ2-4; TRBD1 might be the D (5 bases). V shed 5 bases and J shed 1 base, with 12 bases lying between them. The CDR3 loop spans 14 amino acids. Germline V gives CDR1 DFQATT, CDR2 SNEGSKA (reference sequence). The CDR3 region has the DNA TGCAGTGCTCCAGGGTTGGAGGCCAAAAACATTCAGTACTTC. Amino acid sequence: CSAPGLEAKNIQYF.